These 28 T cell receptor beta chains were all obtained from the same sample, sequenced in a study of T cell repertoires in cytomegalovirus infection. TCRdb re-analysed the reads in MiXCR, keeping a single row per CDR3 protein. The table lists under 350,000 distinct CDR3 sequences, around 9.5% of them singletons, with roughly 4% in the top ten. Sequencing input: PBMCs. The receptors derive from a human donor in good health (CMV status not recorded). Some clones in this sample may be carry-over from other donors' samples.

This rearrangement joins TRBV6-2 or TRBV6-3 to TRBJ2-5; D remains ambiguous. The CDR3 length is 13 residues. Germline V lookup: CDR1 MNHEY, CDR2 SVGEGT. V gave up 7 bases and J gave up 5 bases, with 14 bases separating them. The CDR3 here is CASTYLLGETQYF. CDR3 in DNA: TGTGCCAGCACCTACCTGCTTGGGGAGACCCAGTACTTC.

This sequence joins TRBV5-4 and TRBJ1-2, with D unclear. CDR3 length: 17 amino acids. With 3 bases removed from V and 1 base from J, the gap between germline ends came to 19 bases. Germline V gene data show CDR1 as SGHNT and CDR2 as YYREEE (reference sequence). This CDR3 reads CASSSDGSVGDNYGYTF. As DNA, the CDR3 is TGTGCCAGCAGCTCGGACGGATCCGTCGGGGATAACTATGGCTACACCTTC.

The chain couples TRBV11-2 to TRBJ1-3, with D perhaps TRBD1 (5 bases). Germline loops: CDR1 SGHAT, CDR2 FQNNGV. CDR3 size: 15 residues. V was shortened by 6 bases and J by 2 bases, with 14 bases between the two germline ends. Written as DNA, the CDR3 is TGTGCCAGCAGTTCCACCCGAGGGGCTGGAAACACCATATATTTT. Residues: CASSSTRGAGNTIYF.

The chain joins TRBV7-8 to TRBJ1-6; TRBD1 matches 8 bases. Germline V gene sequence: CDR1 SGHVS, CDR2 FQNEAQ. The V and J ends lost 6 bases and 0 bases, in that order; junction bases with no gene match: 7. The CDR3 length is 17 residues. CDR3 region: CASRSTGASSYNSPLHF. The CDR3 DNA reads TGTGCCAGCAGGTCGACAGGGGCGAGCTCCTATAATTCACCCCTCCACTTT. The entire variable domain, with the rest obtained from reference TRBV7-8 and TRBJ1-6, is as follows: GAGVSQSPRYKVAKRGQDVALRCDPISGHVSLFWYQQALGQGPEFLTYFQNEAQLDKSGLPSDRFFAERPEGSVSTLKIQRTQQEDSAVYLCASRSTGASSYNSPLHFGNGTRLTVT.

There are a few counts of this clonotype. The chain is built from TRBV20-1 and TRBJ1-2, with D possibly TRBD1 on 5 matching bases. With 5 bases removed from V and 5 bases from J, the gap between germline ends came to 21 bases. Germline V gene lookup returns CDR1 DFQATT and CDR2 SNEGSKA (reference sequence). The CDR3 consists of 15 residues. CDR3 residues: CSAAPGTQTRYGYTF. As DNA, the CDR3 is TGCAGTGCTGCTCCCGGGACTCAAACCCGTTATGGCTACACCTTC.

This clonotype has only a few counts. This chain connects TRBV5-4 to TRBJ2-3; a possible D gene is TRBD2 (7 bases). The CDR3 contains 16 residues. Germline CDR1 reads SGHNT; CDR2 reads YYREEE (reference sequence). The V and J ends lost 2 bases and 4 bases respectively, with 17 bases between them. The CDR3 protein is CASSFRRGAVADTQYF. Written as DNA, the CDR3 is TGTGCCAGCAGCTTCCGACGGGGGGCCGTCGCAGATACGCAGTATTTT.

This clonotype was recorded many times. CDR3 sequence reads: CAISEGLAVSYEQYF. The CDR3 DNA reads TGTGCCATCAGTGAAGGACTAGCAGTTTCCTACGAGCAGTACTTC. The gene calls are TRBV10-3 and TRBJ2-7; 8 nucleotides match TRBD2. Germline V gives CDR1 ENHRY, CDR2 SYGVKD. The CDR3 sequence is 15 residues long. The V segment lost 3 bases and the J segment 1 base; nucleotides outside the gene matches: 5.

This clonotype was counted ten times or more. This chain links TRBV11-2 with TRBJ1-3; 7 bases are shared with TRBD1. The CDR3 sequence is 18 residues long. J was trimmed by 0 bases and V by 3 bases; bases with no gene match: 11. CDR1 and CDR2 (germline): SGHAT, FQNNGV. DNA of the CDR3: TGTGCCAGCAGCTTGCGCGGGACAGTCACTTTCTCTGGAAACACCATATATTTT. Encoded protein: CASSLRGTVTFSGNTIYF.

This clonotype has more than one count but fewer than ten. CDR3 residues: CSFLRGGSYNEQFF. As DNA, the CDR3 is TGCAGCTTTCTTCGGGGGGGCAGCTACAATGAGCAGTTCTTC. This chain uses TRBV29-1 with TRBJ2-1; 8 bases are a match to TRBD2. Germline V gene sequence: CDR1 SQVTM, CDR2 ANQGSEA. Trimming at V came to 8 bases and at J to 3 bases, leaving 9 bases not matched to a gene. The CDR3 length is 14 residues.

This clonotype was seen only a few times. The chain links TRBV7-2 to TRBJ2-3, with 11 bases that match TRBD2. V dropped 2 bases and J dropped 6; count of bases not matched to a gene: 1. The length of the CDR3 is 14 residues. CDR1 is SGHTA and CDR2 is FQGNSA in the germline V gene. The CDR3 here is CASSLPSGRDTQYF. In DNA form, the CDR3 reads TGTGCCAGCAGCTTACCTAGCGGGAGGGATACGCAGTATTTT. Supplemented by reference TRBV7-2 and TRBJ2-3, the full variable domain reads GAGVSQSPSNKVTEKGKDVELRCDPISGHTALYWYRQSLGQGLEFLIYFQGNSAPDKSGLPSDRFSAERTGGSVSTLTIQRTQQEDSAVYLCASSLPSGRDTQYFGPGTRLTVL.

This chain joins TRBV27 and TRBJ2-7; maybe TRBD2 (6 bases). Germline CDR1 reads MNHEY; CDR2 reads SMNVEV (reference sequence). Deletions cut 7 bases from V and 4 bases from J, with 14 bases between. The CDR3 covers 13 residues. The CDR3 sequence: CASTPRRGYEQYF. The CDR3, as DNA: TGTGCCAGCACCCCGAGGCGGGGATACGAGCAGTACTTC.

The chain is built from TRBV7-6 and TRBJ2-6; D is uncertain. V was clipped by 3 bases and J by 4 bases, with 7 bases between them. Germline V gene data show CDR1 as SGHVS and CDR2 as FNYEAQ. This CDR3 has 14 residues. CDR3 nucleotide sequence: TGTGCCAGCAGCTTGGATTTCGGGGCCAACGTCCTGACTTTC. This encodes CASSLDFGANVLTF.

The gene calls are TRBV7-2 and TRBJ2-2, with TRBD2 matching 8 bases. Germline lookup yields CDR1 SGHTA and CDR2 FQGNSA. The CDR3 is 16 residues long. Trimming removed 5 bases from V and 0 bases from J; junction bases left unmatched: 5. The CDR3 sequence is CASSPVGLANTGELFF. As DNA, the CDR3 is TGTGCCAGCAGCCCCGTGGGACTAGCGAACACCGGGGAGCTGTTTTTT.

The chain carries TRBV27 and TRBJ2-2; possibly TRBD2 for D (6 bases). Germline V CDR1 and CDR2: MNHEY, SMNVEV (reference sequence). Trimming left V 4 bases short and J 3 bases short, with 15 bases between. The CDR3 loop spans 16 amino acids. DNA for the CDR3: TGTGCCAGCAGTTCCTCGGTGGAGGGGTACACCGGGGAGCTGTTTTTT. Translating it yields CASSSSVEGYTGELFF.

This clonotype occurred many times. The rearrangement links TRBV7-2 to TRBJ1-6, with D unresolved. Trimming took off 3 bases at V and 7 bases at J, with 4 bases between the two ends. The CDR3 is 12 amino acids. CDR1 and CDR2 from the germline V gene are SGHTA and FQGNSA. CDR3 protein: CASSFFNSPLHF. CDR3 nucleotides: TGTGCCAGCAGCTTCTTCAATTCACCCCTCCACTTT.

This clonotype was seen repeatedly, ten times or more. The V call is TRBV7-9, the J call TRBJ1-1; TRBD1 aligns across 7 bases. This CDR3 is 15 amino acids long. Trimming cost V 5 bases and J 0 bases; bases outside gene matches: 6. Per the germline V gene, CDR1 is SEHNR and CDR2 is FQNEAQ (reference sequence). CDR3: CASSTTDRLNTEAFF. The CDR3 nucleotides are TGTGCCAGCAGCACCACGGACAGGTTGAACACTGAAGCTTTCTTT.

This clonotype was counted at least ten times. This sequence joins TRBV12-3 or TRBV12-4 and TRBJ2-1, with D perhaps TRBD1 or TRBD2 (6 bases each). CDR3 size: 16 residues. V dropped 1 base and J dropped 6 bases, with 16 bases sitting between them. The DNA for the CDR3 is TGTGCCAGCAGTTTAGATGGGGGGCTCTGGGGCAATGAGCAGTTCTTC. Its translation: CASSLDGGLWGNEQFF.

There are a few counts of this clonotype. V is TRBV6-1 and J is TRBJ2-4, with D maybe TRBD1 (5 bases). Per the germline V gene, CDR1 is MNHNS and CDR2 is SASEGT. The CDR3 covers 16 residues. Trimming pared 3 bases from V and 5 bases from J, leaving 17 bases between. The CDR3 is CASSEPPPVRENIQYF. In DNA form, the CDR3 reads TGTGCCAGCAGTGAGCCCCCCCCGGTCAGGGAAAACATTCAGTACTTC.

This clonotype was recorded at least ten times. The V gene is TRBV7-2, the J gene TRBJ2-7, with 8 bases lining up with TRBD1. V trimming: 6 bases; J trimming: 3 bases; junction bases outside the gene matches: 16. Per the germline V gene, CDR1 is SGHTA and CDR2 is FQGNSA. The CDR3 is 17 residues long. CDR3 DNA: TGTGCCAGCAGTTCTCCTTCCGGGACAGGTCGCATCTACGAGCAGTACTTC. It translates to CASSSPSGTGRIYEQYF.

This clonotype showed up many times. This rearrangement joins TRBV7-8 to TRBJ1-6; 7 bases match TRBD1. After removal of 6 bases from V and 9 bases from J, the junction contained 8 bases not matched to a gene. This CDR3 spans 14 amino acids. CDR1 is SGHVS and CDR2 is FQNEAQ in the germline V gene. CDR3 sequence reads: CASSDRVGASPLHF. The DNA of the CDR3 is TGTGCCAGCAGTGACAGGGTAGGGGCTTCACCCCTCCACTTT.

In its sample, this clonotype was seen a few times. This rearrangement joins TRBV7-3 to TRBJ2-5, with D perhaps TRBD1 (6 bases). V lost 5 bases, J lost 5 bases, and 12 bases lay in between. The length of the CDR3 is 13 residues. The V gene's germline CDR1 is SGHTA and CDR2 FQGTGA. The CDR3 here is CASSPGHVETQYF. Written as DNA, the CDR3 is TGTGCCAGCAGCCCGGGACACGTGGAGACCCAGTACTTC.

J is TRBJ1-1 and V is TRBV20-1; D remains ambiguous. Germline assignment: CDR1 DFQATT and CDR2 SNEGSKA (reference sequence). V was cut by 7 bases and J by 1 base, with 7 bases left in between. The CDR3 spans 11 residues. CDR3 sequence: CSGVGNTEAFF. The CDR3 region has the DNA TGCAGTGGGGTGGGGAACACTGAAGCTTTCTTT.

The genes are TRBV19 and TRBJ2-1; 10 nucleotides match TRBD1. Germline CDR1 is LNHDA and CDR2 is SQIVND (reference sequence). V was clipped by 8 bases and J by 12 bases; unmatched bases: 13. The CDR3 has 14 amino acids. The CDR3 DNA sequence: TGTGCCAGTCATGGGGGACAGGGGTATCTGGCGCAGTTCTTC. Residues: CASHGGQGYLAQFF.

This clonotype has more than one count but fewer than ten. J is TRBJ1-1 and V is TRBV18, with unresolved D. This CDR3 region has 15 residues. Germline lookup yields CDR1 KGHSH and CDR2 LQKENI. V lost 2 bases, J lost 1 base, and 11 bases lay in between. The CDR3 sequence is CASSPVLNKNTEAFF. In DNA, the CDR3 is TGTGCCAGCTCACCAGTACTTAATAAGAACACTGAAGCTTTCTTT.

The sample holds many counts of this clonotype. V is TRBV7-2 and J is TRBJ1-1, with D hard to call. V shed 3 bases and J shed 5 bases, with 25 bases lying between them. This CDR3 has 18 residues. Germline V gene data show CDR1 as SGHTA and CDR2 as FQGNSA. The DNA of the CDR3 is TGTGCCAGCAGCTTTCTAGGCGGCCCGGGAGCGGGGAGAACTGAAGCTTTCTTT. Translating it yields CASSFLGGPGAGRTEAFF.

This clonotype was observed many times. CDR3 nucleotide sequence: TGTGCCAGCAGCTTAGCGTCCGGACAACAAGAGACCCAGTACTTC. It codes for CASSLASGQQETQYF. The chain joins TRBV7-8 to TRBJ2-5, with D perhaps TRBD1 (5 bases). The V and J ends lost 0 bases and 2 bases respectively, with 10 bases between them. Germline CDR1 and CDR2: SGHVS and FQNEAQ. The CDR3 has 15 residues.

V usage is TRBV20-1 and J usage is TRBJ1-3, with D perhaps matching TRBD1 (6 bases). CDR3 size: 13 residues. In germline, CDR1 is DFQATT, CDR2 SNEGSKA (reference sequence). The germline V and J ends were trimmed by 6 bases and 4 bases, with 13 bases remaining between them. For the CDR3, the DNA is TGCAGTGCCGCGGGGCAGGGGGGAAACACCATATATTTT. Translating it yields CSAAGQGGNTIYF.

This clonotype was seen a handful of times. This chain links TRBV28 with TRBJ1-4; D perhaps matches TRBD1 (5 bases). The CDR3 is 13 residues long. V lost 5 bases and J lost 8, with 12 bases in between. Germline V CDR1 and CDR2: MDHEN, SYDVKM. CDR3 amino acids: CASSPRVWEKLFF. Written as DNA, the CDR3 is TGTGCCAGCAGTCCCAGGGTTTGGGAAAAACTGTTTTTT.